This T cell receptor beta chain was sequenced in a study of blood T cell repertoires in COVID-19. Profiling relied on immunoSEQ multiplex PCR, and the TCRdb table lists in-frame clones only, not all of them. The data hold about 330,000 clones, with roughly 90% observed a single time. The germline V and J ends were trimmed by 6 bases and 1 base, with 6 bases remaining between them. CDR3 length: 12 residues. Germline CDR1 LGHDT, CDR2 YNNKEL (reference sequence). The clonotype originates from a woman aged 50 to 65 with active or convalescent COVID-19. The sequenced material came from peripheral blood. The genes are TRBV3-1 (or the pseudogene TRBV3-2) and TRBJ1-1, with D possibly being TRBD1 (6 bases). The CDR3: CASRQGNTEAFF. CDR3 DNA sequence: TGTGCCAGCAGACAGGGGAACACTGAAGCTTTCTTT.